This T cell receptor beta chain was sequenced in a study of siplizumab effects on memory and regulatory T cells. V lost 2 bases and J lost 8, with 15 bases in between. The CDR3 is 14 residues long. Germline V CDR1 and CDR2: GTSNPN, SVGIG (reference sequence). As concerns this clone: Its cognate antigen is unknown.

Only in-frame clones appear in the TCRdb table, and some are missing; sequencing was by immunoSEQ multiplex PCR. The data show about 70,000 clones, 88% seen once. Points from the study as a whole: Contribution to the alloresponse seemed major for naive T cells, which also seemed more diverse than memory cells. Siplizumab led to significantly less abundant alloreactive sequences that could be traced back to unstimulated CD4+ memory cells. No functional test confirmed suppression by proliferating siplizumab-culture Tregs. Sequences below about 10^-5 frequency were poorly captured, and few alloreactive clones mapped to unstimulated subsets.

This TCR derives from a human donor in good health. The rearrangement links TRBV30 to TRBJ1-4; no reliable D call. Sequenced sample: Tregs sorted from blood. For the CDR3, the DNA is TGTGCCTGGAGTCCGAGGAGGGTAGGAGAAAAACTGTTTTTT. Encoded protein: CAWSPRRVGEKLFF.